The 25 T cell receptor beta chains given below trace back to one sample, sequenced in a study of blood T cells in healthy people across ages. A second about 7 to 12 cycle PCR used barcoded and J-beta primers. In TCRdb, the 5' RACE reads were re-called with MiXCR into one record per CDR3 protein. Among more than 1,000,000 distinct CDR3 sequences listed, about 25% were seen once. The same data also contributed to another study, on T cells of mothers and their children.

Source material: blood. The receptor source for this set is a girl aged 2 to 9 in good health.

As concerns this clonotype: Compared with germline, one end of the junction differs, possibly owing to a read error. The chain couples TRBV7-2 to TRBJ2-5; D is perhaps TRBD2 (5 bases). Per the germline V gene, CDR1 is SGHTA and CDR2 is FQGNSA. The CDR3 spans 13 residues. The CDR3 reads CASSLKGVGEQHF. The CDR3 DNA reads as TGTGCCAGCAGCTTAAAGGGAGTAGGCGAGCAGCACTTC.

The chain uses TRBV15 and TRBJ1-1; D is unresolved. The CDR3 extends over 14 amino acids. From germline, CDR1 is LNHNV and CDR2 YYDKDF (reference sequence). V was cut by 0 bases and J by 3 bases, with 8 bases left in between. The CDR3 sequence is CATSRDAGDTEAFF. The CDR3 DNA sequence: TGTGCCACCAGCAGAGATGCTGGGGACACTGAAGCTTTCTTT. The whole variable domain, filled in from reference TRBV15 and TRBJ1-1, reads DAMVIQNPRYQVTQFGKPVTLSCSQTLNHNVMYWYQQKSSQAPKLLFHYYDKDFNNEADTPDNFQSRRPNTSFCFLDIRSPGLGDTAMYLCATSRDAGDTEAFFGQGTRLTVV.

The rearrangement uses TRBV20-1 and TRBJ2-1; 11 bases map to TRBD1. The end of the DNA aligns better with TRBJ2-7, so the J call may be wrong. The CDR3 has 13 residues. Germline V gene sequence: CDR1 DFQATT, CDR2 SNEGSKA (reference sequence). CDR3 nucleotide sequence: TGCAGTGTCCCCGGACAGGGGGCGGATGAGCAGTACTTC. This encodes CSVPGQGADEQYF.

The J gene is TRBJ2-1, the V gene TRBV6-5, with D uncertain. Trimming removed 2 bases at V and 7 bases at J, with 9 bases between. In germline, CDR1 is MNHEY, CDR2 SVGAGI. The CDR3 is made up of 13 amino acids. The CDR3 sequence is CASSYEPRNEQFF. The CDR3 region has the DNA TGTGCCAGCAGTTACGAACCCCGGAATGAGCAGTTCTTC.

The chain links TRBV29-1 to TRBJ2-5; D possibly uses TRBD1 or TRBD2 (6 bases each). The germline V gene has CDR1 SQVTM and CDR2 ANQGSEA. This CDR3 has 13 amino acids. Between the trimmed V and J ends, which lost 2 bases and 2 bases, there was a span of 9 bases. CDR3 loop: CSVERGDQETQYF. DNA of the CDR3: TGCAGCGTTGAAAGGGGGGATCAAGAGACCCAGTACTTC.

The rearrangement joins TRBV27 to TRBJ2-5, with 8 bases fitting TRBD2. The J call may be wrong; the DNA end is better matched by TRBJ2-1. From germline, CDR1 is MNHEY and CDR2 SMNVEV (reference sequence). The CDR3 is 17 residues long. The CDR3 DNA reads TGTGCCAGCAGTTTAACCCGGCCGAGCGGGAGTTACAATGAGCAGTTCTTC. It encodes CASSLTRPSGSYNEQFF.

The sample holds a few counts of this clonotype. The chain recombines TRBV6-6 with TRBJ2-4; D unresolved. CDR3 size: 16 residues. Germline-derived CDR1 and CDR2 are MNHNY and SVGAGI (reference sequence). V was shortened by 4 bases and J by 0 bases, with 13 bases between the two germline ends. The chain's CDR3 is CASSSSRFLAKNIQYF. CDR3 DNA: TGTGCCAGCAGTTCCTCTCGATTTCTAGCCAAAAACATTCAGTACTTC.

This clonotype was seen a handful of times. This chain joins TRBV5-1 and TRBJ2-5; D is undetermined. The DNA end lines up better with TRBJ2-1; the J call may be wrong. Germline V gene sequence: CDR1 SGHRS, CDR2 YFSETQ. CDR3 size: 11 residues. In DNA form, the CDR3 reads TGCGCCAGCAGCTCCAGTTTGGTGCAGTTCTTC. Protein sequence: CASSSSLVQFF.

This clonotype was observed a handful of times. The CDR3 protein is CASSSPFGGVHEQYF. DNA for the CDR3: TGTGCCAGCAGTTCCCCCTTCGGAGGGGTGCACGAGCAGTACTTC. The chain links TRBV27 to TRBJ2-1; a possible D gene is TRBD2 (6 bases). The DNA end favors TRBJ2-7, so the J call may be wrong. CDR3 length: 15 residues. The germline gives CDR1 MNHEY, CDR2 SMNVEV (reference sequence).

The V call is TRBV4-2, the J call TRBJ2-1; 7 bases are a match to TRBD1. Trimming cost V 5 bases and J 6 bases; bases outside gene matches: 13. This CDR3 comprises 16 residues. Looked up from germline, CDR1 is LGHNA and CDR2 is YNFKEQ. CDR3 in amino acids: CASSLGTEGSGNEQFF. DNA for the CDR3: TGTGCCAGCAGCTTAGGGACAGAGGGCAGTGGCAATGAGCAGTTCTTC.

The chain carries TRBV4-2 and TRBJ2-7; TRBD1 aligns across 10 bases. After removal of 0 bases from V and 5 bases from J, the junction contained 10 bases not matched to a gene. Per the germline V gene, CDR1 is LGHNA and CDR2 is YNFKEQ. The CDR3 length is 17 residues. CDR3 residues: CASSQDSGTGAGNEQYF. The CDR3 nucleotides are TGTGCCAGCAGCCAAGACTCCGGGACAGGGGCGGGGAACGAGCAGTACTTC.

This rearrangement joins TRBV20-1 to TRBJ2-3; D remains unclear. The germline CDR1 and CDR2 sequences are DFQATT and SNEGSKA (reference sequence). V was pared by 6 bases and J by 3 bases, with 16 bases between. This CDR3 region has 14 residues. The DNA for the CDR3 is TGCAGTGCCCGTGCGAGGTCTGAGACAGATACGCAGTATTTT. The encoded protein is CSARARSETDTQYF.

In this sample, this clonotype turned up a few times. The chain links TRBV25-1 to TRBJ2-1; a weak D match, TRBD1 (6 bases). This CDR3 is built from 14 residues. Germline V lookup: CDR1 MGHDK, CDR2 SYGVNS. V dropped 5 bases and J dropped 1 base, with 9 bases sitting between them. As DNA, the CDR3 is TGTGCCAGCAGTAGGGGGTTATCCTACAATGAGCAGTTCTTC. This translates into CASSRGLSYNEQFF.

The rearrangement links TRBV20-1 to TRBJ2-1, with TRBD2 matching 15 bases. The last part of the DNA fits TRBJ2-5 better; the J call may be wrong. This CDR3 has 16 amino acids. Germline V gene sequence: CDR1 DFQATT, CDR2 SNEGSKA (reference sequence). In DNA, the CDR3 is TGCAGTGCTAGATATGGGACTAGCGGGAGGATTGAGACCCAGTACTTC. Protein sequence: CSARYGTSGRIETQYF.

The CDR3 sequence is CASSDEIEAFF. As DNA, the CDR3 is TGTGCCAGCAGTGACGAGATTGAAGCTTTCTTT. V and J are TRBV2 and TRBJ1-1, with no clear D. This CDR3 comprises 11 residues. V was cut by 3 bases and J by 7 bases, with 6 bases left in between. Per the germline V gene, CDR1 is SNHLY and CDR2 is FYNNEI.

The genes are TRBV15 and TRBJ1-2, with D uncertain. The CDR3 consists of 12 residues. The germline V and J ends were trimmed by 5 bases and 3 bases, with 7 bases remaining between them. Germline CDR1 LNHNV, CDR2 YYDKDF (reference sequence). CDR3 coding DNA: TGTGCCACCAGCGAGATTGACTATGGCTACACCTTC. Translation: CATSEIDYGYTF.

This clonotype was counted a few times. J is TRBJ2-1 and V is TRBV24-1; tentative D call: TRBD2 (6 bases). V shed 3 bases and J shed 0 bases, with 11 bases lying between them. CDR1 is KGHDR, CDR2 SFDVKD, per germline. The CDR3 covers 16 residues. The CDR3 here is CATSDNGSPSYNEQFF. Written as DNA, the CDR3 is TGTGCCACCAGTGATAACGGGAGCCCCTCCTACAATGAGCAGTTCTTC.

V is TRBV19 and J is TRBJ1-1; D ambiguous. V was cut by 3 bases and J by 3 bases, with 8 bases left in between. The CDR3 is 13 amino acids. In germline, CDR1 is LNHDA, CDR2 SQIVND (reference sequence). The CDR3 spells CASSIMRHTEAFF. The CDR3 DNA reads as TGTGCCAGTAGTATCATGCGGCACACTGAAGCTTTCTTT.

This clonotype was found a few times. The V call is TRBV12-3 or TRBV12-4, the J call TRBJ2-6; D uncertain. V was clipped by 5 bases and J by 2 bases, with 13 bases between them. There are 16 residues in the CDR3. The CDR3 DNA follows: TGTGCCAGCAGTCCGGCCCTTAGTACTGGGGCCAACGTCCTGACTTTC. It encodes CASSPALSTGANVLTF.

This clonotype has only a few counts. The chain has TRBV29-1 and TRBJ2-1, with 9 bases aligning to TRBD1. V lost 5 bases and J lost 6; bases outside the gene matches: 8. This CDR3 comprises 14 residues. Per the germline V gene, CDR1 is SQVTM and CDR2 is ANQGSEA. The CDR3 nucleotides read TGCAGCGTTCGGTCCGGGACAGGGACCAATGAGCAGTTCTTC. Amino acids: CSVRSGTGTNEQFF.

This clonotype was counted a few times. The chain uses TRBV28 and TRBJ2-2; perhaps D is TRBD1 or TRBD2 (5 bases each). The germline V and J ends were trimmed by 5 bases and 4 bases, with 14 bases remaining between them. CDR1 and CDR2 from the germline V gene are MDHEN and SYDVKM. CDR3 length equals 15 residues. In nucleotides, the CDR3 is TGTGCCAGCAGTATCCGGGACGGGGCCACCGGGGAGCTGTTTTTT. Translating gives CASSIRDGATGELFF.

This chain connects TRBV3-1 to TRBJ2-1; no clear D gene. V lost 0 bases and J 7 bases, leaving 10 bases between the germline ends. The CDR3 loop spans 14 amino acids. Germline V gives CDR1 LGHDT, CDR2 YNNKEL (reference sequence). CDR3 protein: CASSQDLVANEQFF. The CDR3 region has the DNA TGTGCCAGCAGCCAAGATCTGGTGGCAAATGAGCAGTTCTTC.

The CDR3 loop is CASSIRDSNEQFF. In DNA, the CDR3 is TGTGCCAGCAGCATCCGGGACAGCAATGAGCAGTTCTTC. The V call is TRBV5-6, the J call TRBJ2-1; 7 positions agree with TRBD1. There are 13 residues in the CDR3. V was clipped by 4 bases and J by 6 bases; unmatched bases: 4. CDR1 is SGHDT and CDR2 is YYEEEE in the germline V gene.

The chain has TRBV27 and TRBJ2-3; D possibly corresponds to TRBD2 (5 bases). The CDR3 extends over 15 amino acids. CDR1 MNHEY and CDR2 SMNVEV come from the germline V gene (reference sequence). Trimming pared 5 bases from V and 1 base from J, leaving 13 bases between. The DNA of the CDR3 is TGTGCCAGCAGTAATCTAGCTCTAGGCACAGATACGCAGTATTTT. It is translated as CASSNLALGTDTQYF.

The rearrangement uses TRBV9 and TRBJ2-5; 8 bases line up with TRBD2. Matching the DNA end better, TRBJ2-7 makes the J call doubtful. CDR3 length equals 17 residues. The germline CDR1 and CDR2 sequences are SGDLS and YYNGEE. The chain's CDR3 is CASSLNGGASRAYEQYF. CDR3 coding DNA: TGTGCCAGCAGCCTTAACGGGGGGGCTTCGCGCGCCTACGAGCAGTACTTC.